These 10 T cell receptor beta chains were all obtained from the same sample, sequenced in a study of blood T cell repertoires in COVID-19. Using immunoSEQ multiplex PCR, the repertoire was profiled, and TCRdb retains in-frame clones only, with some absent. The profile shows fewer than 250,000 clones, 80% to 85% of them singletons. The sample consisted of PBMCs or T cells enriched from blood (not recorded which). Every receptor here comes from a woman aged 25 to 45 who had been exposed to COVID-19.

The CDR3 nucleotides read TGTGCCAGCAGCCCCCCTGGAGGAAGTCTCTCCTACGAGCAGTACTTC. Protein: CASSPPGGSLSYEQYF. V is TRBV7-8 and J is TRBJ2-7; D might be TRBD2 (5 bases). Trimming shortened V by 5 bases and J by 0 bases, and 17 bases separated the two germline ends. Germline V lookup: CDR1 SGHVS, CDR2 FQNEAQ. CDR3 size: 16 residues.

The chain links TRBV7-2 to TRBJ2-7; 7 nucleotides agree with TRBD2. The CDR3 spans 17 residues. Losses at the gene ends were 1 base for V and 5 bases for J; bases not matched to a gene: 14. Germline-derived CDR1 and CDR2 are SGHTA and FQGNSA. The CDR3 DNA sequence: TGTGCCAGCAGCTTAGGCCCCACCCGCGGGGGTATCAACGAGCAGTACTTC. Translated, it gives CASSLGPTRGGINEQYF.

The chain carries TRBV30 and TRBJ1-2, with 9 bases aligning to TRBD1. CDR1 GTSNPN and CDR2 SVGIG come from the germline V gene (reference sequence). Trimming took 8 bases from V and 1 from J; bases not matched to a gene: 2. The CDR3 runs to 12 residues. As DNA, the CDR3 is TGTGCCGGGACAGGGTTTAACTATGGCTACACCTTC. It codes for CAGTGFNYGYTF.

The chain couples TRBV6-2 or TRBV6-3 to TRBJ1-1; D is ambiguous. The V gene's germline CDR1 is MNHEY and CDR2 SVGEGT. This CDR3 contains 13 residues. Trimming removed 2 bases at V and 1 base at J, with 5 bases between. The CDR3 region is CASSYNKNTEAFF. Here the CDR3 DNA reads TGTGCCAGCAGTTACAACAAGAACACTGAAGCTTTCTTT.

J is TRBJ1-4 and V is TRBV6-6; TRBD1 aligns across 7 bases. Looked up from germline, CDR1 is MNHNY and CDR2 is SVGAGI (reference sequence). The CDR3 sequence is 16 residues long. Losses at the gene ends were 6 bases for V and 3 bases for J; bases not matched to a gene: 10. The CDR3 loop reads CASSSTGWSANEKLFF. Here the CDR3 DNA reads TGTGCCAGCAGCTCGACAGGGTGGTCGGCTAATGAAAAACTGTTTTTT.

This chain uses TRBV2 with TRBJ1-1; 7 bases agree with TRBD1. Losses at the gene ends were 7 bases for V and 1 base for J; bases not matched to a gene: 12. The CDR3 length is 16 residues. Germline CDR1 reads SNHLY; CDR2 reads FYNNEI. The CDR3 nucleotides read TGTGCCAGCATCAGACTTCCCGGACAGGCGAACACTGAAGCTTTCTTT. This sequence encodes CASIRLPGQANTEAFF.

The chain uses TRBV5-1 and TRBJ2-5; the match to TRBD1 covers 12 bases. V lost 4 bases, J lost 3 bases, and 4 bases stayed unmatched. Looked up from germline, CDR1 is SGHRS and CDR2 is YFSETQ. This CDR3 spans 15 amino acids. The CDR3 spells CASSGTGGKEETQYF. DNA of the CDR3: TGCGCCAGCAGCGGGACAGGGGGCAAGGAAGAGACCCAGTACTTC.

The genes are TRBV27 and TRBJ2-5; D perhaps matches TRBD2 (7 bases). Trimming took 10 bases from V and 10 from J, leaving 25 bases between them. The CDR3 is 14 amino acids. From germline, CDR1 is MNHEY and CDR2 SMNVEV (reference sequence). The chain's CDR3 is CATGGWGLRVGQYF. Written as DNA, the CDR3 is TGTGCCACCGGGGGGTGGGGGCTACGGGTTGGCCAGTACTTC.

The J gene is TRBJ1-1, the V gene TRBV5-4; unclear D gene. The CDR3 spans 14 residues. V was clipped by 2 bases and J by 2 bases, with 10 bases between them. The V gene's germline CDR1 is SGHNT and CDR2 YYREEE (reference sequence). The CDR3 reads CASSLGPGNTEAFF. The CDR3 region has the DNA TGTGCCAGCAGCTTAGGTCCAGGCAACACTGAAGCTTTCTTT.

The rearrangement links TRBV7-9 to TRBJ2-2; perhaps TRBD2 as D (6 bases). Germline assignment: CDR1 SEHNR and CDR2 FQNEAQ (reference sequence). The CDR3 is 14 amino acids. Trimming shortened V by 11 bases and J by 4 bases, and 17 bases separated the two germline ends. The CDR3 loop reads CAGGGPRVTGELFF. The CDR3 DNA follows: TGTGCCGGGGGAGGCCCTAGGGTCACCGGGGAGCTGTTTTTT.